The sequence of this T cell receptor beta chain was determined in a study of blood T cell repertoires in COVID-19. Trimming took off 7 bases at V and 7 bases at J, with 14 bases between the two ends. The CDR3 spans 12 residues. This clone has only one observation. Some clones are missing from TCRdb's copy, which holds only in-frame ones; the method was immunoSEQ multiplex PCR. The sample includes approximately 170,000 clones, approximately 80% of them seen just once. Input material: peripheral blood. This chain connects TRBV23-1 to TRBJ2-7; the D gene is possibly TRBD2 (5 bases). TRBV23-1 is sorted into the ORF group, with uncertain function. The clonotype originates from a woman aged 70-85 years with COVID-19, enrolled during active disease. CDR3 DNA sequence: TGCGCCAGCACCCCGGGGTCGAGAGAGCAGTACTTC. Encoded protein: CASTPGSREQYF.